The 18 T cell receptor beta chains presented below share a single source sample, sequenced in a study of vaccination and CD4 T cells after COVID-19 (dated by TCRdb to between 2020 and 2023). Preparation of the library involved PCR. This sample was sequenced with an Illumina iSeq 100. TCR sequencing of DNA from cultured CD4+ T cells used the Oncomine TCR Beta short-read assay at the Johns Hopkins FTIC core. In-frame beta chains were kept once TCRdb had trimmed the public reads at Q25 with fastp and called clones with MiXCR. One record per CDR3 amino acid sequence lists the most common genes and DNA. For this sample there are just under 20,000 distinct CDR3 sequences; 45% to 50% appear just once. Approximately 15% of the sample is held by the ten biggest clonotypes. According to the study, the label for this sample's treatment or condition signals: roughly 11-day PBMC culture with coronavirus spike peptide pools or control peptides (ViraFEST assay).

Their antigen targets remain unknown. The sample consisted of cultured CD4+ T cells from blood. Source of these receptors: a human donor with COVID-19.

The chain couples TRBV2 to TRBJ2-2, with D perhaps being TRBD1 or TRBD2 (5 bases each). This CDR3 has 13 residues. Trimming removed 7 bases from V and 3 bases from J, with 9 bases in between. Germline values: CDR1 SNHLY, CDR2 FYNNEI. Here the CDR3 DNA reads TGTGCCAGCACCGAGGGGTACACCGGGGAGCTGTTTTTT. It specifies CASTEGYTGELFF.

This chain connects TRBV25-1 to TRBJ1-6; D is ambiguous. Germline V gene sequence: CDR1 MGHDK, CDR2 SYGVNS. V shed 1 base and J shed 9 bases, with 10 bases lying between them. The CDR3 length is 14 residues. The CDR3 DNA reads as TGTGCCAGCAGTGAATCTGTCCGTCTTTCACCCCTCCACTTT. Its translation is CASSESVRLSPLHF.

The chain couples TRBV4-1 to TRBJ1-4, with TRBD1 matching over 7 bases. CDR3 length equals 15 residues. Germline CDR1 is MGHRA and CDR2 is YSYEKL. V lost 4 bases, J lost 7 bases, and 9 bases stayed unmatched. This CDR3 reads CASSLVQGRREKLFF. The CDR3 coding sequence is TGCGCCAGCAGCCTTGTACAGGGGAGGCGTGAAAAACTGTTTTTT.

The CDR3 here is CASSVRQGSDNSPLHF. The CDR3 DNA is TGCGCCAGCAGTGTGAGACAGGGGAGCGATAATTCACCCCTCCACTTT. The chain carries TRBV10-1 and TRBJ1-6; 8 bases are shared with TRBD1. Germline CDR1 and CDR2: WNHNN and SYGVQD (reference sequence). The CDR3 sequence is 16 residues long. V lost 4 bases to trimming and J lost 5 bases; unmatched junction nucleotides: 7.

V gene TRBV11-3 combines with J gene TRBJ1-4; 8 nucleotides align to TRBD1. There are 11 residues in the CDR3. The V gene's germline CDR1 is SGHNT and CDR2 YENEEA. Trimming at V came to 8 bases and at J to 15 bases, leaving 8 bases not matched to a gene. This chain's CDR3 is CASRGQGSVFF. Written as DNA, the CDR3 is TGTGCCAGCCGAGGACAGGGTTCGGTGTTTTTT.

The chain employs TRBV28 and TRBJ2-3, with TRBD2 matching over 10 bases. The germline gives CDR1 MDHEN, CDR2 SYDVKM. CDR3 length: 15 amino acids. The V gene end was trimmed by 11 bases and the J gene end by 5 bases; junction bases not matched to a gene: 13. The CDR3 reads CAGSGTSAFEDTQYF. The DNA for the CDR3 is TGTGCCGGCTCCGGGACTAGCGCGTTCGAAGATACGCAGTATTTT.

This clonotype showed up just a few times. V gene TRBV19 combines with J gene TRBJ2-3; D gene uncertain. The CDR3 consists of 11 residues. The germline V gene has CDR1 LNHDA and CDR2 SQIVND (reference sequence). Deletions cut 4 bases from V and 6 bases from J, with 5 bases between. The CDR3 loop is CASSNEDTQYF. As DNA, the CDR3 is TGTGCCAGTAGTAATGAGGATACGCAGTATTTT.

The count of this clonotype is one. This CDR3 is CATSRPPRLAGGPRGETQYF. Written as DNA, the CDR3 is TGTGCCACCAGCAGACCCCCTAGACTAGCGGGGGGGCCTCGGGGAGAGACCCAGTACTTC. V is TRBV15 and J is TRBJ2-5, with 14 bases lining up with TRBD2. Trimming cost V 2 bases and J 4 bases; bases outside gene matches: 15. CDR1 and CDR2 from the germline V gene are LNHNV and YYDKDF (reference sequence). The CDR3 has 20 residues.

This chain links TRBV5-4 with TRBJ1-2, with D unclear. The germline gives CDR1 SGHNT, CDR2 YYREEE (reference sequence). V was trimmed by 7 bases and J by 2 bases, leaving 12 bases between them. There are 13 residues in the CDR3. The CDR3 here is CASGEGVNYGYTF. As DNA, the CDR3 is TGTGCCAGCGGAGAGGGAGTAAACTATGGCTACACCTTC.

This clonotype was recorded a few times. The chain uses TRBV19 and TRBJ2-1; D not resolved. This CDR3 has 15 residues. The V and J ends lost 0 bases and 4 bases respectively, with 10 bases between them. Germline CDR1 is LNHDA and CDR2 is SQIVND (reference sequence). CDR3 residues: CASSIELTPYNEQFF. The CDR3, as DNA: TGTGCCAGTAGTATAGAACTGACCCCTTACAATGAGCAGTTCTTC.

The V gene is TRBV5-4, the J gene TRBJ1-5; 10 bases line up with TRBD1. The trim removed 0 bases at V and 4 bases at J, leaving 4 bases unmatched. From germline, CDR1 is SGHNT and CDR2 YYREEE (reference sequence). This CDR3 has 16 amino acids. CDR3 region: CASSLADRGSNQPQHF. The CDR3, as DNA: TGTGCCAGCAGCTTGGCGGACAGGGGGTCGAATCAGCCCCAGCATTTT.

There are a few counts of this clonotype. The chain uses TRBV20-1 and TRBJ2-1, with 8 bases lining up with TRBD1. J gave up 4 bases and V 8 bases, and 7 bases lay outside the gene matches. CDR1 is DFQATT and CDR2 is SNEGSKA in the germline V gene (reference sequence). The CDR3 extends over 13 amino acids. The CDR3 DNA reads TGCAGTAGTAGCGACAGGGGATACAATGAGCAGTTCTTC. Its protein is CSSSDRGYNEQFF.

This clonotype came up a few times. The chain has TRBV6-1 and TRBJ2-2; 9 positions agree with TRBD1. Per germline, CDR1 MNHNS and CDR2 SASEGT. There are 16 residues in the CDR3. V lost 7 bases, J lost 4 bases, and 10 bases stayed unmatched. CDR3 amino acids: CASNLGQGRITGELFF. The CDR3 nucleotides read TGTGCCAGCAACCTTGGACAGGGGCGCATCACCGGGGAGCTGTTTTTT.

This clonotype was seen more than once but under ten times. The chain couples TRBV19 to TRBJ2-3; 9 nucleotides match TRBD1. This CDR3 has 15 amino acids. Germline V gene lookup returns CDR1 LNHDA and CDR2 SQIVND (reference sequence). V lost 7 bases, J lost 2 bases, and 7 bases stayed unmatched. CDR3 DNA: TGTGCCAGTACCCCTACAGGGGGCCTCACAGATACGCAGTATTTT. Its translation is CASTPTGGLTDTQYF. The entire variable domain, with the rest obtained from reference TRBV19 and TRBJ2-3, is as follows: DGGITQSPKYLFRKEGQNVTLSCEQNLNHDAMYWYRQDPGQGLRLIYYSQIVNDFQKGDIAEGYSVSREKKESFPLTVTSAQKNPTAFYLCASTPTGGLTDTQYFGPGTRLTVL.

The rearrangement uses TRBV30 and TRBJ2-2; 9 bases line up with TRBD1. This CDR3 contains 15 residues. J lost 1 base, V lost 4 bases, and 4 bases had no gene match. Germline V gene lookup returns CDR1 GTSNPN and CDR2 SVGIG (reference sequence). The CDR3 is CAWNRGRGNTGELFF. CDR3 in DNA: TGTGCCTGGAACAGGGGGCGCGGGAACACCGGGGAGCTGTTTTTT.

V gene TRBV9 combines with J gene TRBJ1-6; D possibly corresponds to TRBD1 (5 bases). The V gene lost 4 bases and the J gene lost 0 bases, with 14 bases spanning the gap. Germline V gene lookup returns CDR1 SGDLS and CDR2 YYNGEE. The CDR3 is 17 residues long. DNA for the CDR3: TGTGCCAGCAGCCTAGACCGACAGAGCTCCTATAATTCACCCCTCCACTTT. This sequence encodes CASSLDRQSSYNSPLHF.

This clonotype was counted between two and nine times. This rearrangement joins TRBV20-1 to TRBJ1-6, with 7 bases identical to TRBD1. This CDR3 region has 14 residues. The V and J ends lost 1 base and 6 bases, in that order; junction bases with no gene match: 3. The V gene's germline CDR1 is DFQATT and CDR2 SNEGSKA (reference sequence). In DNA form, the CDR3 reads TGCAGTGCTAGAGTAGACAGGGTTAATTCACCCCTCCACTTT. This translates into CSARVDRVNSPLHF.

The rearrangement uses TRBV29-1 and TRBJ1-1; 8 nucleotides line up with TRBD1. The CDR3 is made up of 12 amino acids. Germline CDR1 is SQVTM and CDR2 is ANQGSEA. V lost 2 bases to trimming and J lost 8 bases; unmatched junction nucleotides: 4. The CDR3 reads CSVETGGHEAFF. The CDR3 DNA is TGCAGCGTTGAAACAGGGGGACACGAAGCTTTCTTT.